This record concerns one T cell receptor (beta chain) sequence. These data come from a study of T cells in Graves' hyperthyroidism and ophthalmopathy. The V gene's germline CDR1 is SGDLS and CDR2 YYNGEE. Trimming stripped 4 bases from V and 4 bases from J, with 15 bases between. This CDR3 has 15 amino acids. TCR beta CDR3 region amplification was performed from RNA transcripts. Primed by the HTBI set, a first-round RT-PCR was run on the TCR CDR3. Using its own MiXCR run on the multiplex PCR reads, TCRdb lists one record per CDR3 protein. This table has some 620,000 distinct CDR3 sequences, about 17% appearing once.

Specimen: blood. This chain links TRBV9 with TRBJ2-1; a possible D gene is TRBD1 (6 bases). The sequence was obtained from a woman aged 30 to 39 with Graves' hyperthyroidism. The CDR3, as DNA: TGTGCCAGCAGCTCCCGGGACATCGAGTACAATGAGCAGTTCTTC. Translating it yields CASSSRDIEYNEQFF.